This T cell receptor (beta chain) was sequenced during a study of regulatory T cells in long-lasting Graves disease (TCRdb year 2021). Background for the entire study: Patients with newly diagnosed Graves' disease had been on antithyroid drugs for under 3 months. This study used TCR sequencing and RNA sequencing of peripheral blood to compare persistent Graves' disease patients against newly diagnosed Graves' disease patients. The study was conducted in China and was registered as a clinical trial. A total of about 35 samples underwent TCR sequencing, from some 13 patients with persistent Graves' disease and 20 patients with newly diagnosed Graves' disease. Overall results and qualifications from the work: Preferential use of TRBV28, TRBJ1-2 and TRBJ2-5 was observed in persistent disease, whereas TRBV20-1 and TRBJ2-1 were favored in newly diagnosed disease. Because the primary lesion, thyroid tissue, could not be accessed, the study looked at peripheral blood alone. A larger number of public clonotypes was shared among persistent patients (about 2,700) than among newly diagnosed patients (over 850). Compared with newly diagnosed patients, persistent Graves' disease patients had lower TCR Shannon entropy and fewer highly expanded clones, which suggests clonal expansion. Only the TCR beta chain was sequenced and analyzed. As a limitation, the authors acknowledged that the small sample size may reduce accuracy.

The time point label corresponds to: newly diagnosed GD, antithyroid drugs for less than 3 months. For both TCR sequencing and RNA sequencing, RNA was extracted from PBMCs using TRIzol. Graves' disease was diagnosed according to American Thyroid Association guidelines. The patients came from an endocrinology department in Xi'an, China. From each patient, about 9.7 milliliters of peripheral blood was collected into an EDTA anticoagulant tube. Ficoll Paque Plus density gradient separation was used to isolate PBMCs, and no further T cell sorting was performed. An Agilent 2100 Bioanalyzer and agarose gel were used to check RNA quality, and a NanoDrop 2000 was used to measure RNA concentration. This clonotype was detected a few times. No antigen is known for it. No qualities accompany the bases; no much larger clone lies one base away. After removal of 0 bases from V and 5 bases from J, the junction retains 6 bases not matched to a gene. The CDR3 goes from the cysteine to the phenylalanine over 16 residues. The CDR3 DNA has 48 bases and is translated from base 1. Based on the germline V gene, the CDR1 and CDR2 sequences are MGHRA and YSYEKL.

Receptor amplification or capture employed multiplex PCR. This sample was sequenced with an Illumina HiSeq 4000. iRepertoire HTBI primers and Arm-PCR amplification of CDR3 regions were used to construct TCR beta libraries. Before sequencing, the PCR products went through gel purification. The source study handled its data this way. A total of 62 TRBV and some 15 TRBJ segments were identified across samples and were used for gene usage analysis of CDR3 amino acid clonotypes. Filtered high-quality paired reads were merged into contigs using COPE and FqMerger. Contigs were aligned with BLAST to IMGT TRBV, TRBD and TRBJ reference genes, and CDR3 was defined per IMGT. Any clonotype with a frequency above 0.1% was counted as a highly expanded clone. Repertoire diversity was measured by Shannon entropy, and V-J evenness by the Gini coefficient. Public clonotypes were defined as clonotypes shared by more than one individual. The public reads were reprocessed in TCRdb via fastp at Q25 and MiXCR, keeping in-frame beta chains. Entries that share a CDR3 protein sequence are merged under the most common genes and DNA. It is TCRdb's table, rather than the study itself, that gives the V and J calls and clone size. Present in this sample are under 250,000 distinct CDR3 sequences, roughly 19% of which were seen just once. The top ten hold 12% of the sample.

This sample also appeared in a second study, on T cells in Graves' hyperthyroidism and ophthalmopathy. Drawing on the second study: A patient counted as having stable Graves' hyperthyroidism if no progression to ophthalmopathy occurred over 18 months of follow-up. The hyperthyroidism patients were between 18 and 65 years old and newly diagnosed, with a disease duration of less than 2 months. Exclusion was applied to patients with uncontrolled infections, other autoimmune diseases, pregnancy or lactation. Clinical symptoms, serum thyroxine and TRAb, thyroid ultrasound, and orbital computed tomography formed the basis for the diagnoses. The first round of RT-PCR for the TCR CDR3 was performed with the HTBI primer set and the Qiagen OneStep RT-PCR kit. Most expanded thyroid clonotypes (frequency above 0.001) were also found in blood, which suggests that blood repertoires may mirror thyroid immune responses. A model built on a 13 V-J signature distinguished ophthalmopathy from stable hyperthyroidism, reaching around 87% sensitivity and about 81% specificity in cross-validation and 80%/75% in testing. During validation, the model predicted progression to ophthalmopathy a median of approximately 7 months ahead of onset, with around 65% sensitivity and about 72% specificity. TCR V-J signatures able to tell the groups apart were searched for in a discovery cohort of approximately 95 patients, of whom over 40 had Graves' ophthalmopathy and 55 to 60 had stable Graves' hyperthyroidism. Whether ophthalmopathy could be predicted prospectively was tested in an independent validation cohort made up of about 18 hyperthyroidism patients plus 17 patients who later progressed to ophthalmopathy. For training and testing, the roughly 97 patients in the discovery cohort were randomly divided in a 7:3 ratio. Thyroid tissue and blood T-cell repertoires from roughly six Graves' hyperthyroidism patients were also compared in the study. After blood sampling, hyperthyroidism patients were treated with methimazole at a starting dose of 30 mg daily, and ophthalmopathy patients were treated with high-dose intravenous methylprednisolone. Libraries were constructed in a second round of multiplex PCR, after which size selection and purification were carried out. The libraries were sequenced on an Illumina HiSeq2000 using paired-end 100 bp reads. SOAPnuke was used to process the raw data, removing reads that contained adapters or uncalled bases, had a mean Phred below 15, or lacked an exact match to the constant primer or identifier. High-quality paired reads were merged with COPE v1.2.5, and unique nucleotide sequences were defined as clonotypes. Clonotypes were aligned to IMGT TRBV, TRBD and TRBJ reference segments using MiTCR v1.1. Analysis was restricted to V-J combinations with a frequency above 0.0001, which covered 98% to 99.2% of repertoires. The TCS score was defined as F50 (clonal expansion) divided by E x V (chaos), with BLOSUM62-based TCRdist calculated between CDR3 peptides within each V-J. Welch's t-statistics and random forest reduced around 550 V-J features to about 12, which were used in a naive Bayes classifier (R e1071). No statistical method was used to set the sample size in advance, and investigators knew the group allocation. According to the paper, TCR Vbeta CDR3 sequencing was carried out on more than 120 peripheral blood samples, which came from under 50 ophthalmopathy, 70 to 80 hyperthyroidism and roughly 17 progressor patients.

This chain joins TRBV4-1 to TRBJ1-5, with TRBD1 identical over 8 junction bases. This clonotype was obtained from a woman aged 25-40 years with Graves disease. Donor details come from another sample of the same person, matched by shared clones. Sequencing used peripheral blood mononuclear cells (PBMCs), obtained at new diagnosis, from a patient treated with antithyroid drugs. The CDR3 reads CASSQDSTGDYQPQHF. In nucleotides, the sequence is TGCGCCAGCAGCCAAGATTCGACAGGGGACTATCAGCCCCAGCATTTT.